This T cell receptor beta chain was obtained from a study of blood T cells in healthy people across ages. Study observations and caveats: More naive CD4+ cells and higher diversity marked long-lived donors relative to aged donors.

The authors ran a second PCR of roughly 6 to 12 cycles using a sample-barcoded 5' primer and a J-beta primer mix. From the 5' RACE reads, TCRdb called clonotypes with MiXCR, one entry per CDR3 protein. The sample contains about 830,000 distinct CDR3 sequences, about 62% of which appear only once. The CDR3 covers 15 residues. Germline V gene lookup returns CDR1 ENHRY and CDR2 SYGVKD. V trimming: 11 bases; J trimming: 7 bases; junction bases outside the gene matches: 19. For this clonotype: Its antigen is still unknown.

The TCR comes from a man aged 30-40 years in good health. The chain couples TRBV10-3 to TRBJ1-2; the match to TRBD1 covers 7 bases. Sequenced sample: blood. The CDR3 here is CASARGDSTFSGYTF. The DNA of the CDR3 is TGTGCCTCCGCTCGGGGGGACAGTACTTTTTCTGGCTACACCTTC.